The 18 T cell receptor beta chains below were found in one sample sequenced in a study of blood T cell repertoires in COVID-19. Clones were read by immunoSEQ multiplex PCR, and TCRdb kept only the in-frame ones, dropping some. The repertoire holds some 64,000 clones, about 88% seen once, with roughly 3.9% in the top ten. The source material was peripheral blood. These receptor sequences come from a man aged 70-80 years with acute or convalescent COVID-19.

The chain has TRBV7-9 and TRBJ2-3; D remains ambiguous. CDR1 is SEHNR and CDR2 is FQNEAQ in the germline V gene (reference sequence). The CDR3 runs 13 residues. V lost 2 bases to trimming and J lost 1 base, with 4 bases between them. CDR3 nucleotides: TGTGCCAGCAGCTTATCTGGCACAGATACGCAGTATTTT. This gives the protein CASSLSGTDTQYF.

The rearrangement joins TRBV19 to TRBJ1-5; TRBD1 is a possible D gene (5 bases). Trimming removed 3 bases from V and 2 bases from J, with 11 bases in between. This CDR3 comprises 15 residues. The germline gives CDR1 LNHDA, CDR2 SQIVND (reference sequence). CDR3 region: CASSMGGFGNQPQHF. The CDR3 DNA reads as TGTGCCAGTAGTATGGGGGGATTCGGCAATCAGCCCCAGCATTTT.

In this sample, this clone turned up once. J is TRBJ2-5 and V is TRBV19, with 7 bases that match TRBD2. The germline CDR1 and CDR2 sequences are LNHDA and SQIVND (reference sequence). With 5 bases clipped from V and 5 bases from J, the junction kept 11 bases outside the gene matches. This CDR3 region has 15 residues. CDR3 sequence reads: CASSPPWEGRETQYF. In DNA form, the CDR3 reads TGTGCCAGTAGTCCTCCCTGGGAGGGCAGGGAGACCCAGTACTTC. Full variable domain (outside the CDR3, taken from reference TRBV19 and TRBJ2-5): DGGITQSPKYLFRKEGQNVTLSCEQNLNHDAMYWYRQDPGQGLRLIYYSQIVNDFQKGDIAEGYSVSREKKESFPLTVTSAQKNPTAFYLCASSPPWEGRETQYFGPGTRLLVL.

The rearrangement links TRBV5-6 to TRBJ2-7, with D maybe TRBD2 (6 bases). This CDR3 spans 14 amino acids. Trimming shortened V by 5 bases and J by 3 bases, and 15 bases separated the two germline ends. Germline V gives CDR1 SGHDT, CDR2 YYEEEE. The CDR3 DNA follows: TGTGCCAGCAGTCGGGGACTCCACTTCTACGAGCAGTACTTC. It translates to CASSRGLHFYEQYF.

The V and J genes are TRBV7-2 and TRBJ2-3; 9 bases fit TRBD1. Germline V gene sequence: CDR1 SGHTA, CDR2 FQGNSA. This CDR3 has 14 residues. The J segment lost 7 bases and the V segment lost 3 bases, leaving 5 bases of the junction unmatched. This CDR3 reads CASSLGQGWNTQYF. The CDR3 DNA is TGTGCCAGCAGCTTGGGACAGGGCTGGAATACGCAGTATTTT. The entire variable domain, with the rest obtained from reference TRBV7-2 and TRBJ2-3, is as follows: GAGVSQSPSNKVTEKGKDVELRCDPISGHTALYWYRQSLGQGLEFLIYFQGNSAPDKSGLPSDRFSAERTGGSVSTLTIQRTQQEDSAVYLCASSLGQGWNTQYFGPGTRLTVL.

V usage is TRBV7-8 and J usage is TRBJ1-4; 7 positions match TRBD1. The germline V gene encodes CDR1 SGHVS and CDR2 FQNEAQ. The CDR3 is 15 amino acids. J gave up 8 bases and V 1 base, and 7 bases lay outside the gene matches. The CDR3 DNA sequence: TGTGCCAGCAGCTTAGATGCCAGGGGGGAGGAAAAACTGTTTTTT. It specifies CASSLDARGEEKLFF.

This chain joins TRBV2 and TRBJ2-3, with 15 bases lining up with TRBD2. This CDR3 has 16 residues. With V trimmed by 6 bases and J by 3 bases, 4 bases remained unmatched. Looked up from germline, CDR1 is SNHLY and CDR2 is FYNNEI. The CDR3 DNA is TGTGCCAGCAGACCGGGACTAGCGGGGGGAACAGATACGCAGTATTTT. Its translation: CASRPGLAGGTDTQYF.

The chain couples TRBV30 to TRBJ2-4; 8 bases line up with TRBD1. V lost 8 bases and J lost 0; bases outside the gene matches: 3. Germline-derived CDR1 and CDR2 are GTSNPN and SVGIG (reference sequence). CDR3 length: 13 residues. The DNA of the CDR3 is TGTGCCAGCACAGGGGGAGCCAAAAACATTCAGTACTTC. Amino acids: CASTGGAKNIQYF.

The chain is built from TRBV6-2 or TRBV6-3 and TRBJ2-7, with 7 positions matching TRBD2. V trimming: 4 bases; J trimming: 2 bases; junction bases outside the gene matches: 5. The germline V gene encodes CDR1 MNHEY and CDR2 SVGEGT. CDR3 size: 14 residues. Written as DNA, the CDR3 is TGTGCCAGCAGTTGGGGAGGGGCGCCCTACGAGCAGTACTTC. Its protein product is CASSWGGAPYEQYF.

V and J are TRBV7-6 and TRBJ2-5; 8 nucleotides line up with TRBD2. V dropped 6 bases and J dropped 4; count of bases not matched to a gene: 4. In germline, CDR1 is SGHVS, CDR2 FNYEAQ. The CDR3 contains 13 residues. CDR3 residues: CASRQSGGETQYF. In DNA form, the CDR3 reads TGTGCCAGCAGGCAAAGCGGGGGAGAGACCCAGTACTTC.

This chain links TRBV5-6 with TRBJ2-1, with a weak D call TRBD2 (5 bases). The ends were cut back, 2 bases at V and 7 bases at J, with 13 bases in the middle. The CDR3 runs 14 residues. From germline, CDR1 is SGHDT and CDR2 YYEEEE. CDR3 amino acids: CASSFLGSANEQFF. The CDR3 region has the DNA TGTGCCAGCAGCTTTTTAGGTAGCGCTAATGAGCAGTTCTTC.

As regards this clone: It is likely a read error, because the conserved phenylalanine at the end of the CDR3 is missing. The DNA is left out, because the CDR3 cannot be placed on it with certainty; the CDR3 is given as TCRdb lists it. CDR3 residues: CSVEGHPL. J is TRBJ1-1 and V is TRBV29-1; TRBD1, the table's D call, was not compared with the DNA. The CDR3 comprises 8 residues, both ends counted. Germline V gene sequence: CDR1 SQVTM, CDR2 ANQGSEA.

The CDR3 region has the DNA TGTGCCAGCGGACAGGGAGCGAACACCGGGGAGCTGTTTTTT. Translated, it gives CASGQGANTGELFF. The chain recombines TRBV19 with TRBJ2-2; TRBD1 agrees at 8 bases. Germline CDR1 is LNHDA and CDR2 is SQIVND (reference sequence). The ends lost 9 bases at V and 0 bases at J; junction bases unmatched: 3. CDR3 length equals 14 residues.

V gene TRBV2 combines with J gene TRBJ2-2; TRBD2 agrees at 7 bases. This CDR3 has 16 residues. Germline CDR1 and CDR2: SNHLY and FYNNEI. V lost 11 bases to trimming and J lost 4 bases; unmatched junction nucleotides: 16. The CDR3 loop is CAGRAGRGSGTGELFF. The CDR3 nucleotides read TGTGCCGGACGAGCAGGGAGGGGCTCAGGCACCGGGGAGCTGTTTTTT. The whole variable domain, filled in from reference TRBV2 and TRBJ2-2, reads EPEVTQTPSHQVTQMGQEVILRCVPISNHLYFYWYRQILGQKVEFLVSFYNNEISEKSEIFDDQFSVERPDGSNFTLKIRSTKLEDSAMYFCAGRAGRGSGTGELFFGEGSRLTVL.

The chain is built from TRBV19 and TRBJ1-1, with D possibly being TRBD1 (5 bases). V gave up 3 bases and J gave up 8 bases, with 16 bases separating them. This CDR3 contains 14 residues. Germline CDR1 LNHDA, CDR2 SQIVND (reference sequence). The CDR3 loop reads CASSITGTGSEAFF. The CDR3 DNA reads as TGTGCCAGTAGTATCACCGGGACTGGGAGCGAAGCTTTCTTT.

The chain has TRBV5-1 and TRBJ2-5; 11 bases map to TRBD1. Losses at the gene ends were 0 bases for V and 7 bases for J; bases not matched to a gene: 5. This CDR3 has 15 residues. Germline V gives CDR1 SGHRS, CDR2 YFSETQ. In DNA form, the CDR3 reads TGCGCCAGCAGCTTGGGGGACAGGGGGGCGGGGACCCAGTACTTC. Amino acid sequence: CASSLGDRGAGTQYF.

This clone was recorded once. The V call is TRBV7-2, the J call TRBJ2-7, with 9 nucleotides matching TRBD1. The J segment lost 5 bases and the V segment lost 5 bases, leaving 13 bases of the junction unmatched. CDR3 length: 16 residues. Germline V gene sequence: CDR1 SGHTA, CDR2 FQGNSA. The CDR3 sequence is CASSPHSPGQGDEQYF. The CDR3 DNA sequence: TGTGCCAGCAGCCCGCACTCGCCGGGACAGGGAGACGAGCAGTACTTC.

V usage is TRBV30 and J usage is TRBJ2-1; 15 bases match TRBD2. The length of the CDR3 is 17 residues. From germline, CDR1 is GTSNPN and CDR2 SVGIG (reference sequence). The V gene end was trimmed by 2 bases and the J gene end by 2 bases; junction bases not matched to a gene: 4. The DNA of the CDR3 is TGTGCCTGGAGTAATGGACTAGCGGGGGGGCCCTACAATGAGCAGTTCTTC. Translated, it gives CAWSNGLAGGPYNEQFF. Using reference TRBV30 and TRBJ2-1 for the parts outside the CDR3, the full variable domain is SQTIHQWPATLVQPVGSPLSLECTVEGTSNPNLYWYRQAAGRGLQLLFYSVGIGQISSEVPQNLSASRPQDRQFILSSKKLLLSDSGFYLCAWSNGLAGGPYNEQFFGPGTRLTVL.